This T cell receptor (beta chain) is drawn from a study of blood T cell repertoires in COVID-19. Participant reports of clinical history set cohort assignment. Two negative PCRs, clearance, or symptom resolution had been documented for recovered Cohort 3 donors. Details on this clone: This sample also contains other DNA sequences that code for the same CDR3.

Per the original data handling: By means of reference gene primer amplification, nucleated cell counts were estimated. Method: immunoSEQ multiplex PCR; TCRdb's copy keeps in-frame clones and lacks some. Clone size and V and J calls were adopted from that table, with D and trimming inferred from the DNA. The table lists roughly 450,000 clones, around 90% of them singletons. The specimen was PBMCs or T cells enriched from blood (not recorded which). The sequence came from a man aged 18 to 29 who had recovered from COVID-19.

The CDR3 spells CASSSVGNTIYF. Written as DNA, the CDR3 is TGTGCCAGCAGTTCGGTGGGAAACACCATATATTTT. The chain recombines TRBV12-3 or TRBV12-4 with TRBJ1-3; D gene unclear. This CDR3 is 12 amino acids long. V shed 4 bases and J shed 4 bases, with 5 bases lying between them.